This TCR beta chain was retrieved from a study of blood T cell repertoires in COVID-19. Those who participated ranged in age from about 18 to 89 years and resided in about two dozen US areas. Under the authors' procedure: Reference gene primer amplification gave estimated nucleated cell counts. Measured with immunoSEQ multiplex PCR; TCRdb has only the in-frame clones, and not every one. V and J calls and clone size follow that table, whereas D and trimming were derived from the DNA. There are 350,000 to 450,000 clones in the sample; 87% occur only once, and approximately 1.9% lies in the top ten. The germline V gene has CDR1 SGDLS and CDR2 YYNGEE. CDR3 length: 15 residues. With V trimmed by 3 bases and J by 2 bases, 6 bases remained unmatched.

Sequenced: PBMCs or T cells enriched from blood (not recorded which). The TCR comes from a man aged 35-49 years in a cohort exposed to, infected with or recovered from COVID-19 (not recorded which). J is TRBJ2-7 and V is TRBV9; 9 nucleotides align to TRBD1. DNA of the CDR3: TGTGCCAGCAGCGGGCTGGGACAGGGAGCCTACGAGCAGTACTTC. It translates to CASSGLGQGAYEQYF. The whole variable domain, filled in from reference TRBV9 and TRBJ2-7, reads DSGVTQTPKHLITATGQRVTLRCSPRSGDLSVYWYQQSLDQGLQFLIQYYNGEERAKGNILERFSAQQFPDLHSELNLSSLELGDSALYFCASSGLGQGAYEQYFGPGTRLTVT.